One and the same sample provided the 29 T cell receptor beta chains below, sequenced in a study of metastatic and nonmetastatic thyroid tumors. TCRdb re-clonotyped the PCR reads via MiXCR. In the table there are about 69,000 clones, 11% to 15% of which are singletons. Patients were all untreated before their thyroid surgery. The sequencing sample was made of blood. These receptors all come from a male donor with papillary thyroid cancer or a benign thyroid nodule (not recorded which). Some clones in this sample may be carry-over from other donors' samples.

This clone has ten or more counts. V is TRBV11-2 and J is TRBJ2-7; weak D call: TRBD2 (5 bases). Germline V lookup: CDR1 SGHAT, CDR2 FQNNGV. The CDR3 extends over 14 amino acids. Trimming left V 0 bases short and J 5 bases short, with 11 bases between. In nucleotides, the CDR3 is TGTGCCAGCAGCTTAGATCACGGGGTAAACGAGCAGTACGTC. Residues: CASSLDHGVNEQYV.

This clone was counted at least ten times. The V and J genes are TRBV19 and TRBJ2-1; no reliable D call. The germline V and J ends were trimmed by 0 bases and 7 bases, with 4 bases remaining between them. CDR3 length: 12 residues. Per the germline V gene, CDR1 is LNHDA and CDR2 is SQIVND (reference sequence). CDR3 in amino acids: CASSIERNEQFF. CDR3 sequence (DNA): TGTGCCAGTAGTATAGAAAGAAATGAGCAGTTCTTC.

This clone was seen a few times. V gene TRBV6-1 combines with J gene TRBJ2-3; D not certain. This CDR3 has 14 residues. V was trimmed by 6 bases and J by 1 base, leaving 11 bases between them. CDR1 and CDR2 from the germline V gene are MNHNS and SASEGT. In nucleotides, the CDR3 is TGTGCCAGCAGCCCTATGGCGGGCACAGATACGCAGTATTTT. Its protein product is CASSPMAGTDTQYF.

This clone was observed many times. The chain links TRBV18 to TRBJ1-6, with D hard to call. Germline CDR1 and CDR2: KGHSH and LQKENI. Trimming removed 2 bases at V and 8 bases at J, with 16 bases between. This CDR3 comprises 16 residues. The CDR3 sequence is CASSPRTGLEYSPLHF. CDR3 sequence (DNA): TGTGCCAGCTCACCAAGGACCGGGTTGGAATATTCACCCCTCCACTTT. Together with reference TRBV18 and TRBJ1-6, the CDR3 gives the full variable domain: NAGVMQNPRHLVRRRGQEARLRCSPMKGHSHVYWYRQLPEEGLKFMVYLQKENIIDESGMPKERFSAEFPKEGPSILRIQQVVRGDSAAYFCASSPRTGLEYSPLHFGNGTRLTVT.

This clone was detected many times. The chain couples TRBV20-1 to TRBJ1-3; D is ambiguous. The length of the CDR3 is 17 residues. Germline V CDR1 and CDR2: DFQATT, SNEGSKA (reference sequence). V lost 0 bases, J lost 0 bases, and 15 bases lay in between. CDR3 protein: CSARDPRATDSGNTIYF. CDR3 coding DNA: TGCAGTGCTAGAGATCCTCGGGCAACGGACTCTGGAAACACCATATATTTT.

About this clone: In this CDR3 the conserved last residue, phenylalanine or tryptophan, is missing, so a read error is likely. No DNA is shown, since the ends of the CDR3 on it are uncertain; the CDR3 is the one TCRdb lists. The genes are TRBV9 and TRBJ2-4; the table assigns TRBD1, which was not confirmed against the DNA. 9 amino acids form the CDR3, both terminal residues included. Per germline, CDR1 SGDLS and CDR2 YYNGEE. CDR3 protein: CASSVGPGI.

This clone came up many times. V and J are TRBV28 and TRBJ1-2; perhaps TRBD1 as D (5 bases). CDR3 length: 15 residues. CDR1 and CDR2 (germline): MDHEN, SYDVKM. Deletions cut 6 bases from V and 2 bases from J, with 16 bases between. This CDR3 reads CASSAAGPLNYGYTF. Here the CDR3 DNA reads TGTGCCAGCAGCGCAGCGGGACCCTTGAACTATGGCTACACCTTC.

At least ten counts were recorded for this clone. The chain has TRBV10-3 and TRBJ2-3; 11 bases are shared with TRBD2. V dropped 0 bases and J dropped 4; count of bases not matched to a gene: 3. Germline V gene data show CDR1 as ENHRY and CDR2 as SYGVKD. This CDR3 region has 16 residues. The CDR3 region has the DNA TGTGCCATCAGTGAGTCTAGCGGGAGGGCCGCAGATACGCAGTATTTT. This sequence encodes CAISESSGRAADTQYF.

This clone was seen at least ten times. V usage is TRBV27 and J usage is TRBJ2-1, with 8 nucleotides matching TRBD1. Per germline, CDR1 MNHEY and CDR2 SMNVEV (reference sequence). The CDR3 is made up of 12 amino acids. V lost 3 bases and J lost 13; bases outside the gene matches: 5. Here the CDR3 DNA reads TGTGCCAGCAGTTTGGACAGGGAGGTTCAGTTCTTC. Encoded protein: CASSLDREVQFF.

As regards this clone: One base away lies a much larger clone, so this may be a sequencing read error. Without the conserved terminal phenylalanine or tryptophan, this CDR3 likely stems from a read error. The chain employs TRBV10-2 and TRBJ1-6; a weak D match, TRBD1 (5 bases). The CDR3 extends over 14 amino acids. V shed 7 bases and J shed 10 bases, with 17 bases lying between them. The V gene's germline CDR1 is WSHSY and CDR2 SAAADI. CDR3 amino acids: CASIEGGTVSPLHL. DNA for the CDR3: TGCGCCAGCATTGAAGGAGGGACGGTATCACCCCTCCACCTT.

This clone was counted at least ten times. The gene calls are TRBV4-2 and TRBJ1-5; D not resolved. CDR1 LGHNA and CDR2 YNFKEQ come from the germline V gene. V dropped 4 bases and J dropped 3 bases, with 13 bases sitting between them. CDR3 size: 15 residues. CDR3 protein: CASSPGVTDNQPQHF. The CDR3 DNA reads as TGTGCCAGCAGCCCTGGGGTAACAGACAATCAGCCCCAGCATTTT.

This clone has a count of ten or more. A much more abundant neighbour one base away suggests this may be a read error. The same CDR3 also results from other DNA sequences found in this sample. The V gene is TRBV2, the J gene TRBJ1-1; D ambiguous. This CDR3 contains 13 residues. Germline V gene data show CDR1 as SNHLY and CDR2 as FYNNEI. The CDR3, as DNA: TGTGCCAGCAGATTGACACCGAACACTGAGGCTTTCTTT. Residues: CASRLTPNTEAFF.

There are many counts of this clone. V usage is TRBV20-1 and J usage is TRBJ2-7; 9 bases align to TRBD2. The V and J ends lost 6 bases and 4 bases, in that order; junction bases with no gene match: 16. Germline CDR1 reads DFQATT; CDR2 reads SNEGSKA (reference sequence). This CDR3 region has 16 residues. In nucleotides, the CDR3 is TGCAGTGCCAGGGACCCCCCTAGCGGGGTAGGTTACGAGCAGTACTTC. Translating it yields CSARDPPSGVGYEQYF.

This clone was counted at least ten times. The chain couples TRBV11-2 to TRBJ1-1; D unresolved. This CDR3 contains 13 residues. V was trimmed by 2 bases and J by 5 bases, leaving 9 bases between them. In germline, CDR1 is SGHAT, CDR2 FQNNGV. CDR3 region: CASSLTGRTEAFF. The CDR3 coding sequence is TGTGCCAGCAGCTTAACCGGGAGAACTGAAGCTTTCTTT.

This clone was detected many times. The chain uses TRBV2 and TRBJ1-5, with D perhaps TRBD1 (5 bases). Between the trimmed V and J ends, which lost 6 bases and 0 bases, there was a span of 18 bases. Looked up from germline, CDR1 is SNHLY and CDR2 is FYNNEI. The CDR3 extends over 17 amino acids. In DNA, the CDR3 is TGTGCCAGCAGAGAAATCCGGGACGCCTTTAGCAATCAGCCCCAGCATTTT. Translation gives CASREIRDAFSNQPQHF.

This clone was detected many times. The chain uses TRBV14 and TRBJ1-2, with unresolved D. Germline CDR1 SGHDN, CDR2 FVKESK. The CDR3 sequence is 12 residues long. Trimming took off 2 bases at V and 8 bases at J, with 9 bases between the two ends. CDR3: CASSQNWYGYTF. The CDR3, as DNA: TGTGCCAGCAGCCAAAACTGGTACGGCTACACCTTC.

In regard to this clone: Possible read error: a much larger clone is one base away. Other nucleotide sequences from this sample produce the same CDR3. The CDR3 DNA reads TGTGCCAGCTCACTGGGGACTACCGGGGCCGGGGAGCTTTTTTTT. It specifies CASSLGTTGAGELFF. The chain recombines TRBV18 with TRBJ2-2, with 7 bases identical to TRBD2. CDR1 and CDR2 from the germline V gene are KGHSH and LQKENI. This CDR3 is built from 15 residues.

This clone was seen many times. The chain has TRBV11-3 and TRBJ2-1; D is undetermined. Trimming stripped 3 bases from V and 6 bases from J, with 6 bases between. This CDR3 spans 12 amino acids. CDR1 SGHNT and CDR2 YENEEA come from the germline V gene. The CDR3 loop reads CASSFSSNEQFF. The CDR3 DNA reads TGTGCCAGCAGCTTCAGTTCCAATGAGCAGTTCTTC. Based on the CDR3 plus reference TRBV11-3 and TRBJ2-1, the full variable domain is EAGVVQSPRYKIIEKKQPVAFWCNPISGHNTLYWYLQNLGQGPELLIRYENEEAVDDSQLPKDRFSAERLKGVDSTLKIQPAELGDSAVYLCASSFSSNEQFFGPGTRLTVL.

This clone occurred many times. The V call is TRBV5-4, the J call TRBJ1-2; 7 nucleotides match TRBD1. Germline CDR1 SGHNT, CDR2 YYREEE (reference sequence). This CDR3 is built from 14 residues. J gave up 6 bases and V 2 bases, and 7 bases lay outside the gene matches. CDR3 region: CASSFWQGVDGYTF. Written as DNA, the CDR3 is TGTGCCAGCAGCTTTTGGCAGGGGGTTGATGGCTACACCTTC.

This clone was observed many times. The gene calls are TRBV2 and TRBJ2-2; 9 nucleotides match TRBD2. Per germline, CDR1 SNHLY and CDR2 FYNNEI. Trimming at V came to 6 bases and at J to 6 bases, leaving 5 bases not matched to a gene. This CDR3 spans 14 amino acids. The CDR3 sequence: CASSRGTSPGELFF. CDR3 bases: TGTGCCAGCAGCCGGGGGACTAGCCCCGGGGAGCTGTTTTTT.

At least ten counts were recorded for this clone. Other nucleotide sequences from this sample produce the same CDR3. The V and J genes are TRBV6-1 and TRBJ1-1; D not certain. Deletions cut 3 bases from V and 1 base from J, with 12 bases between. The CDR3 has 15 residues. Germline values: CDR1 MNHNS, CDR2 SASEGT. The CDR3 DNA is TGTGCCAGCAGTGATGTCCCCCGGACGAACACTGAAGCTTTCTTT. Translated, it gives CASSDVPRTNTEAFF.

This clone was counted ten times or more. This rearrangement joins TRBV12-3 or TRBV12-4 to TRBJ2-1; D perhaps matches TRBD1 (5 bases). Trimming took 3 bases from V and 4 from J, leaving 7 bases between them. There are 13 residues in the CDR3. The CDR3 here is CASSFDRYNEQFF. CDR3 in DNA: TGTGCCAGCAGTTTTGACAGATACAATGAGCAGTTCTTC.

There are many counts of this clone. The rearrangement links TRBV5-4 to TRBJ1-1, with D perhaps matching TRBD1 (5 bases). This CDR3 has 15 amino acids. V was trimmed by 4 bases and J by 3 bases, leaving 16 bases between them. Germline V gives CDR1 SGHNT, CDR2 YYREEE (reference sequence). For the CDR3, the DNA is TGTGCCAGCAGCCCCGGCCAGGGTTTCGACACTGAAGCTTTCTTT. Protein sequence: CASSPGQGFDTEAFF.

This clone appeared many times. The V and J genes are TRBV20-1 and TRBJ1-3; tentative D call: TRBD1 (6 bases). The CDR3 is made up of 17 amino acids. Germline V gene sequence: CDR1 DFQATT, CDR2 SNEGSKA (reference sequence). V was shortened by 3 bases and J by 0 bases, with 18 bases between the two germline ends. CDR3 region: CSARDSRGVSSGNTIYF. The DNA for the CDR3 is TGCAGTGCTAGGGATAGTAGGGGGGTAAGCTCTGGAAACACCATATATTTT.

This clone appeared many times. Being one base from a much bigger clone, this may be a read error. This chain uses TRBV24-1 with TRBJ1-5; no firm D call. The CDR3 extends over 16 amino acids. The germline V and J ends were trimmed by 6 bases and 5 bases, with 19 bases remaining between them. From germline, CDR1 is KGHDR and CDR2 SFDVKD. CDR3: CATSSGGWYDDQPQHF. The CDR3 DNA is TGTGCCACCAGTTCTGGAGGATGGTATGACGATCAGCCCCAGCATTTT.

This clone has ten or more counts. The chain carries TRBV20-1 and TRBJ2-7; either TRBD1 or TRBD2 may supply D (5 bases each). V was cut by 1 base and J by 4 bases, with 5 bases left in between. CDR1 is DFQATT, CDR2 SNEGSKA, per germline (reference sequence). There are 11 residues in the CDR3. The CDR3 DNA sequence: TGCAGTGCTAGAGGGGGGTACGAGCAGTACGTC. Protein: CSARGGYEQYV.

This clone was seen only a few times. A much larger clone sits a single nucleotide away, making a read error possible. The V gene is TRBV28, the J gene TRBJ2-2; the D gene is possibly TRBD2 (5 bases). V lost 8 bases and J lost 8, with 12 bases in between. The CDR3 is 12 amino acids. Germline V gene data show CDR1 as MDHEN and CDR2 as SYDVKM. CDR3 DNA sequence: TGTGCCAGCCCCGGGGAGAAAGGGGAGCTGTTTTTT. This codes for CASPGEKGELFF.

This clone has only one observation. This sequence joins TRBV5-5 and TRBJ1-1, with TRBD1 as a possible D gene (6 bases). V shed 4 bases and J shed 7 bases, with 14 bases lying between them. The CDR3 consists of 13 residues. Germline CDR1 SGHKS, CDR2 YYEKEE (reference sequence). The CDR3 DNA reads as TGTGCCAGCAGCATAGACAGGTGGGGTGAAGCTTTCTTT. Protein sequence: CASSIDRWGEAFF.

This clone was counted at least ten times. The gene calls are TRBV24-1 and TRBJ2-1; D may be TRBD1 or TRBD2 (5 bases each). The CDR3 is made up of 13 amino acids. With 6 bases removed from V and 9 bases from J, the gap between germline ends came to 14 bases. The germline V gene encodes CDR1 KGHDR and CDR2 SFDVKD. The CDR3 DNA reads TGTGCCACCAGTATTGGGGGAGTAGGTGAGCAGTTCTTC. Protein product: CATSIGGVGEQFF.